Listed below are T cell receptor beta chains from one sample, sequenced in a study of cytomegalovirus exposure and HLA in healthy donors. Sequencing was performed with immunoSEQ multiplex PCR; in TCRdb, only in-frame clones are kept and a portion is missing. The table lists about 110,000 clones, around 90% of them singletons. The specimen was PBMCs. Every receptor here comes from a woman between 18 and 29 years old in good health and CMV-seropositive. Each CDR3 is given with its conserved first and last residue. D genes are given only for firm matches. Clone sizes are given selectively: once, few, many, or a class where the clone is expanded.

clone_size	v_call	d_call	j_call	cdr3_nt	cdr3_aa
.	TRBV7-2	TRBD1	TRBJ1-5	TGTGCCAGCAGCTTACAGGGGGACCAGCCCCAGCATTTT	CASSLQGDQPQHF
.	TRBV6-1	TRBD1	TRBJ2-7	TGTGCCAGCAGTGAAGCCCTTCCCTGGACAGGGGAAAACGAGCAGTACTTC	CASSEALPWTGENEQYF
.	TRBV7-2	.	TRBJ2-7	TGTGCCAGCAGCCTGGTTACTAGCTCCTACGAGCAGTACTTC	CASSLVTSSYEQYF
.	TRBV6-5	.	TRBJ1-1	TGTGCCAGCAGTCCGGCTCCGACAGCCTACACTGAAGCTTTCTTT	CASSPAPTAYTEAFF
.	TRBV4-1	.	TRBJ1-3	TGCGCCAGCAGCCAAGACCCACCAGGGGCGGCTGGAAACACCATATATTTT	CASSQDPPGAAGNTIYF
.	TRBV5-6	.	TRBJ2-7	TGTGCCAGCAGCTTTCCCGACAAAGTTGGCTACGAGCAGTACTTC	CASSFPDKVGYEQYF
.	TRBV11-2	.	TRBJ2-3	TGTGCCAGCAGTTCACGGGGGACTAGCACAGATACGCAGTATTTT	CASSSRGTSTDTQYF
.	TRBV2	.	TRBJ2-7	TGTGCCAGCAGTGTAATCCTCTACGAGCAGTACTTC	CASSVILYEQYF
.	TRBV6-1	TRBD2	TRBJ2-7	TGTGCCAGCAAAGAGACTAGCGGGCCTTACGAGCAGTACTTC	CASKETSGPYEQYF
once	TRBV29-1	TRBD1	TRBJ2-2	TGCAGCGTTGAAGATAGCGGGACAGGGGTCACCGGGGAGCTGTTTTTT	CSVEDSGTGVTGELFF
.	TRBV27	.	TRBJ2-1	TGTGCCAGCAGTTCTGGCACAGGCCAATACAATGAGCAGTTCTTC	CASSSGTGQYNEQFF
.	TRBV27	TRBD1	TRBJ1-1	TGTGCCAGCAGTTTAAGAAGGACAGGGAGTCAAACTTTCTTT	CASSLRRTGSQTFF
.	TRBV5-5	.	TRBJ2-7	TGTGCCAGCAGCCATTCGAGCCCATATCTCCTGGAGTACGAGCAGTACTTC	CASSHSSPYLLEYEQYF
.	TRBV5-4	TRBD1	TRBJ2-7	TGTGCCAGCAGCTTGAGTTCTGAACAGGGGGCTCCCTACGAGCAGTACTTC	CASSLSSEQGAPYEQYF
.	TRBV4-3	TRBD2	TRBJ2-1	TGCGCCAGCAGCCAAGATCCTAGCGGGGTTTTAAATGAGCAGTTCTTC	CASSQDPSGVLNEQFF
.	TRBV28	.	TRBJ1-2	TGTGCCAGCAGTTCTTCAGGGGAAGACTATGGCTACACCTTC	CASSSSGEDYGYTF
.	TRBV28	.	TRBJ2-7	TGTGCCAGCAGTTTGGGCCCCCAGGGTGTGACCTACGAGCAGTACTTC	CASSLGPQGVTYEQYF
.	TRBV6-4	TRBD2	TRBJ2-1	TGTGCCAGCAGTACTAGCGGAAACGGTGAGCAGTTCTTC	CASSTSGNGEQFF
.	TRBV28	.	TRBJ1-2	TGTGCCAGCAGTTCCTCCTATGGCTACACCTTC	CASSSSYGYTF
.	TRBV4-2	TRBD1	TRBJ1-5	TGTGCCAGCAGCCAAGAGGGACAGGGGTTCTGGCCCCAGCATTTT	CASSQEGQGFWPQHF
.	TRBV6-1	.	TRBJ1-5	TGTGCCAGCAGTGAACAACAGGGCAATCAGCCCCAGCATTTT	CASSEQQGNQPQHF
.	TRBV28	TRBD1	TRBJ2-6	TGTGCCAGCAGGCCACAGGGGGTTGGGGCCAACGTCCTGACTTTC	CASRPQGVGANVLTF
.	TRBV2	TRBD1	TRBJ1-2	TGTGCCAGCAAGCCCGGGACAGGGTACGGCTACACCTTC	CASKPGTGYGYTF
.	TRBV10-3	TRBD1	TRBJ1-4	TGTGCCATCAGTGACGACAGGGGGCTAGGGACTAATGAAAAACTGTTTTTT	CAISDDRGLGTNEKLFF
.	TRBV28	.	TRBJ2-5	TGTGCCAGCAGGACTACGGCAGGGGGACTCCAAGAGACCCAGTACTTC	CASRTTAGGLQETQYF